This T cell receptor (beta chain) was observed in a study of T cell responses to AZD1222 COVID-19 vaccine (dated by TCRdb to the early 2020s). With regard to the full study: Because spike-specific TCR depth and breadth did not differ between the two schedules, AZD1222 recipients who got a second dose at roughly 4 weeks were pooled with those who got a second dose at roughly 12 weeks. A total of just over 230 trial participants underwent TCR sequencing, of whom 200 to 220 received two doses of AZD1222 and some 26 received two doses of the MenACWY control vaccine. Trial participants were enrolled by age into subgroups of 18-55, 56-69 and 70-plus years, and about 150, 27 and 61 TCR-sequenced participants, respectively, were included in these subgroups. The study at large found these results: In the small 56-69-year group, the increase in depth fell short of significance, most likely because of low power. Conclusions about previously exposed vaccinees were limited because only six or seven AZD1222 recipients were SARS-CoV-2 seropositive at baseline. Because no day 14 peak-response samples were available, repertoires were characterized only after the peak T cell response. Reportedly, almost half of the unique spike-specific TCRs recognized epitopes lying outside the regions that are mutated in the B.1.351 and B.1.1.7 variants. Most participants were white British and females outnumbered males, and the authors suggested that clonal diversity may have been underestimated. The vaccine-associated CD4 TCRs covered the entire spike protein, and the dominant responses fell in regions 160-218 and 743-854. A significant rise in spike-specific TCR breadth and depth was observed after two AZD1222 doses relative to day 0 and relative to MenACWY recipients.

Of note for this clone: Its antigen specificity is not known. Per-base quality was not reported, and no clone a single base away is much larger than it.

The sample's time point label, decoded: baseline before first vaccination. Vaccinee samples were obtained from the UK trials COV001 and COV002, which included a single-blind randomized controlled phase 2/3 trial of AZD1222 (ChAdOx1 nCoV-19) in healthy adults. Trial participant PBMC samples were collected at day 0 and day 28 after the second dose for TCRbeta chain sequencing. The CDR3 regions of human TCRbeta chains were analyzed by immunosequencing. The study's processing was this. Repertoire TCRs were checked for matches against a reference library of SARS-CoV-2-specific TCRs that had been generated using the MIRA antigen-specificity platform. Breadth was defined as the fraction of unique TCRs that were SARS-CoV-2-associated. Depth was defined as the fraction of total T cells that were SARS-CoV-2-associated. Using the MIRA data, every spike-specific TCR was mapped to the spike region that the TCR reacted to and assigned to either a CD4 or a CD8 class. Log10-transformed breadth and depth values were compared by one-way ANOVA with Sidak's multiple comparisons tests. TCRdb mirrors the immuneACCESS table, restricted to in-frame sequences. Some clones are absent from its copies; in checked studies, under half trace to an unresolved V gene, and the reason for the others is unknown. That table supplies the V and J calls and clone size; D and trimming were determined from the DNA. For this sample there are 60,000 to 70,000 clones; roughly 87% appear just once. Roughly 19% of the sample is in the top ten clones.

The sequenced sample was peripheral blood, obtained on day 0 of AZD1222 vaccination. The clonotype was recovered from an adult in good health.

At the DNA level, the sequence is TGTGCCAGCAGTCTAGAGTACGAGCAGTACTTC. This is translated as CASSLEYEQYF. The sequence links TRBV11-2 to TRBJ2-7; no confident D gene assignment can be made. From the cysteine up to the phenylalanine, the CDR3 has a length of 11 residues. The CDR3 DNA has 33 bases and is translated from base 1. Based on the germline V gene, the CDR1 and CDR2 sequences are SGHAT and FQNNGV. Trimming at the junction amounts to 6 bases on V and 4 bases on J, and the germline ends lie 7 bases apart.